One and the same sample provided the 14 T cell receptor beta chains below, sequenced in a study of blood T cell repertoires in COVID-19. Libraries were prepared by immunoSEQ multiplex PCR; TCRdb keeps only in-frame clonotypes and omits some of them. The sample includes more than 250,000 clones, approximately 88% of them seen just once. Sequenced sample: peripheral blood. The receptors were sampled from a human donor in a cohort sampled during active COVID-19.

CDR3 coding DNA: TGCGCCAGCAGACCCGAGACGGCCGGGGGCGAGCAGTACTTC. Translation gives CASRPETAGGEQYF. This chain joins TRBV4-1 and TRBJ2-7; tentatively, D is TRBD2 (6 bases). V gave up 6 bases and J gave up 6 bases, with 18 bases separating them. This CDR3 comprises 14 residues. From germline, CDR1 is MGHRA and CDR2 YSYEKL.

The chain uses TRBV24-1 and TRBJ1-2; D uncertain. Trimming left V 0 bases short and J 6 bases short, with 7 bases between. CDR1 and CDR2 from the germline V gene are KGHDR and SFDVKD. This CDR3 contains 13 residues. CDR3 protein: CATSDLSKNGYTF. The DNA of the CDR3 is TGTGCCACCAGTGATTTGAGCAAAAATGGCTACACCTTC.

V and J are TRBV7-9 and TRBJ1-1; the match to TRBD1 covers 8 bases. V lost 3 bases, J lost 2 bases, and 5 bases stayed unmatched. CDR1 and CDR2 from the germline V gene are SEHNR and FQNEAQ (reference sequence). This CDR3 has 15 amino acids. CDR3 DNA: TGTGCCAGCAGCTTCCGCGGACAGGGTAACACTGAAGCTTTCTTT. Residues: CASSFRGQGNTEAFF.

The chain is built from TRBV7-2 and TRBJ2-7, with TRBD2 matching 10 bases. Trimming took 2 bases from V and 5 from J; bases not matched to a gene: 6. Germline CDR1 and CDR2: SGHTA and FQGNSA. CDR3 size: 15 residues. Here the CDR3 reads CASSLRTSGSDEQYF. The CDR3 coding sequence is TGTGCCAGCAGCTTACGGACTAGCGGATCGGACGAGCAGTACTTC.

The rearrangement uses TRBV11-3 and TRBJ2-5, with a weak D call TRBD2 (6 bases). V was cut by 5 bases and J by 1 base, with 11 bases left in between. Germline CDR1 is SGHNT and CDR2 is YENEEA. The length of the CDR3 is 14 residues. CDR3 sequence (DNA): TGTGCCAGCAGCCTTCACGGGGGCCAAGAGACCCAGTACTTC. It yields the protein CASSLHGGQETQYF.

With respect to this clone: The junction does not match germline at one end; this may be a read error. The chain joins TRBV5-1 to TRBJ2-7, with D uncertain. Looked up from germline, CDR1 is SGHRS and CDR2 is YFSETQ. The CDR3 sequence is 11 residues long. DNA for the CDR3: TGCGCCAGCAGATTGGGTCTCGAGCAGTACTTC. Its translation is CASRLGLEQYF. Using reference TRBV5-1 and TRBJ2-7 for the parts outside the CDR3, the full variable domain is KAGVTQTPRYLIKTRGQQVTLSCSPISGHRSVSWYQQTPGQGLQFLFEYFSETQRNKGNFPGRFSGRQFSNSRSEMNVSTLELGDSALYLCASRLGLEQYFGPGTRLTVT.

This chain connects TRBV6-5 to TRBJ1-3; TRBD1 is a possible D gene (6 bases). The CDR3 runs to 12 residues. CDR1 is MNHEY, CDR2 SVGAGI, per germline. Deletions cut 6 bases from V and 8 bases from J, with 11 bases between. The CDR3 here is CASSRRGDTIYF. The CDR3 DNA follows: TGTGCCAGCAGCCGCAGGGGTGACACCATATATTTT.

The chain couples TRBV18 to TRBJ2-7, with D possibly TRBD2 on 5 matching bases. This CDR3 spans 15 amino acids. The V end was cut by 3 bases, the J end by 3 bases, with 15 bases between. Per germline, CDR1 KGHSH and CDR2 LQKENI. CDR3 loop: CASSPPLDGNYEQYF. The CDR3, as DNA: TGTGCCAGCTCACCCCCTCTCGACGGGAACTACGAGCAGTACTTC.

The rearrangement uses TRBV18 and TRBJ1-2; 8 bases line up with TRBD1. V shed 7 bases, J shed 3 bases, and the junction held 4 bases outside the gene matches. Germline V gene sequence: CDR1 KGHSH, CDR2 LQKENI. This CDR3 comprises 13 residues. This CDR3 is CASLGQGDYGYTF. CDR3 nucleotide sequence: TGTGCCAGCTTAGGACAGGGAGACTATGGCTACACCTTC.

The chain uses TRBV4-1 and TRBJ2-1; 7 nucleotides line up with TRBD1. Germline CDR1 and CDR2: MGHRA and YSYEKL. CDR3 size: 18 residues. V trimming: 2 bases; J trimming: 4 bases; junction bases outside the gene matches: 14. As DNA, the CDR3 is TGCGCCAGCAGCCAATCCTTCCGACGGGACAGCCCTTACAATGAGCAGTTCTTC. Translation gives CASSQSFRRDSPYNEQFF.

This sequence joins TRBV18 and TRBJ2-3, with TRBD2 identical over 12 bases. This CDR3 has 16 amino acids. Germline V gene sequence: CDR1 KGHSH, CDR2 LQKENI. J was trimmed by 2 bases and V by 3 bases; bases with no gene match: 3. The CDR3 DNA follows: TGTGCCAGCTCACCTCGGACTAGCGGGAACACAGATACGCAGTATTTT. Its translation: CASSPRTSGNTDTQYF.

The chain links TRBV30 to TRBJ1-6, with 8 positions matching TRBD1. CDR1 is GTSNPN, CDR2 SVGIG, per germline (reference sequence). CDR3 length: 15 residues. The V segment lost 2 bases and the J segment 4 bases; nucleotides outside the gene matches: 4. This CDR3 reads CAWSTTGVYNSPLHF. The CDR3 bases are TGTGCCTGGAGTACGACAGGGGTTTATAATTCACCCCTCCACTTT.

V is TRBV18 and J is TRBJ1-4; no clear D. Trimming took off 6 bases at V and 7 bases at J, with 12 bases between the two ends. Germline-derived CDR1 and CDR2 are KGHSH and LQKENI. The CDR3 loop spans 13 amino acids. This CDR3 reads CASSPPRSEKLFF. The CDR3 DNA follows: TGTGCCAGCTCCCCCCCTAGGTCTGAAAAACTGTTTTTT.

The rearrangement joins TRBV30 to TRBJ1-2; 7 positions agree with TRBD1. Germline V gene sequence: CDR1 GTSNPN, CDR2 SVGIG (reference sequence). This CDR3 region has 14 residues. Trimming took 3 bases from V and 3 from J; bases not matched to a gene: 7. CDR3: CAWSAGQADYGYTF. CDR3 DNA sequence: TGTGCCTGGAGCGCCGGACAGGCTGACTATGGCTACACCTTC.